This T cell receptor (beta chain) was recorded in a study of CD8+ T cells in alopecia areata. General study results and limits: Mice showed TCR sharing more clearly than patients did, possibly owing to HLA.

Per germline, CDR1 SGHTA and CDR2 FQGNSA. This CDR3 comprises 18 residues. After removal of 5 bases from V and 3 bases from J, the junction contained 11 bases not matched to a gene. Peripheral blood samples and lesional scalp punch biopsies were obtained from alopecia areata patients. This clone occurred once. Antigen specificity is unknown. cDNA serving as the sequencing template came from extracted, reverse transcribed RNA. Sequenced by immunoSEQ multiplex PCR; TCRdb stores in-frame clones only, minus some. The sample yields around 98,000 clones, 40% to 45% seen once. The sequencing input was CD4+ T cells sorted from blood. The sequence was obtained from a human donor with alopecia areata. J is TRBJ1-6 and V is TRBV7-2; 9 positions match TRBD1. The CDR3 here is CASSQRTGVLIYNSPLHF. The CDR3 DNA is TGTGCCAGCAGCCAAAGGACAGGGGTGCTTATCTATAATTCACCCCTCCACTTT.